These 30 T cell receptor beta chains came from one sample sequenced in a study of blood T cell repertoires in COVID-19. Assay used: immunoSEQ multiplex PCR; TCRdb lists only in-frame clones, some missing. The table lists 93,000 or so clones, roughly nine tenths of them singletons. The sample consisted of peripheral blood. These receptors were collected from a woman of 80 years or more in a cohort sampled during active COVID-19.

This clone was counted only a few times. The V and J genes are TRBV4-1 and TRBJ2-7, with 7 bases that match TRBD2. The CDR3 has 12 amino acids. Germline V CDR1 and CDR2: MGHRA, YSYEKL. V gave up 2 bases and J gave up 6 bases; unmatched junction bases: 1. The CDR3 DNA reads TGCGCCAGCAGCCAACCGGGAGGCGAGCAGTACTTC. Residues: CASSQPGGEQYF.

This clone is a singleton in its sample. The J gene is TRBJ1-5, the V gene TRBV6-5; TRBD1 is a possible D gene (5 bases). CDR3 size: 15 residues. Trimming took off 6 bases at V and 1 base at J, with 13 bases between the two ends. The V gene's germline CDR1 is MNHEY and CDR2 SVGAGI. The CDR3 region has the DNA TGTGCCAGCAGGCAATCTCAGGGAAGCAATCAGCCCCAGCATTTT. This encodes CASRQSQGSNQPQHF.

The chain is built from TRBV29-1 and TRBJ2-2; 12 bases agree with TRBD2. There are 14 residues in the CDR3. Germline assignment: CDR1 SQVTM and CDR2 ANQGSEA. The trim removed 4 bases at V and 6 bases at J, leaving 3 bases unmatched. CDR3 protein: CSVVASGRAGELFF. CDR3 DNA sequence: TGCAGCGTTGTGGCTAGCGGGAGGGCCGGGGAGCTGTTTTTT.

The CDR3 protein is CASSSRTADYGYTF. DNA of the CDR3: TGCGCCAGCAGCTCCAGGACAGCTGACTATGGCTACACCTTC. The rearrangement links TRBV5-1 to TRBJ1-2, with D possibly matching TRBD1 (6 bases). V lost 3 bases and J 3 bases, leaving 12 bases between the germline ends. Germline V gene lookup returns CDR1 SGHRS and CDR2 YFSETQ. The CDR3 sequence is 14 residues long.

The J gene is TRBJ2-3, the V gene TRBV6-5; D might be TRBD2 (6 bases). Germline V gives CDR1 MNHEY, CDR2 SVGAGI. The CDR3 length is 11 residues. V was shortened by 11 bases and J by 6 bases, with 12 bases between the two germline ends. Here the CDR3 reads CASGGWDTQYF. In DNA form, the CDR3 reads TGTGCCTCTGGGGGGTGGGATACGCAGTATTTT.

The chain has TRBV28 and TRBJ2-7; TRBD1 matches 7 bases. CDR1 is MDHEN and CDR2 is SYDVKM in the germline V gene. Germline trimming cut 6 bases from V and 2 bases from J; bases unmatched to any gene: 4. There are 13 residues in the CDR3. CDR3 DNA sequence: TGTGCCAGCAGAAGACAGGGTCCCTACGAGCAGTACTTC. Translated, it gives CASRRQGPYEQYF.

The chain has TRBV7-6 and TRBJ1-1; D call uncertain. The CDR3 runs 14 residues. Germline lookup yields CDR1 SGHVS and CDR2 FNYEAQ. V lost 6 bases, J lost 3 bases, and 14 bases lay in between. CDR3: CASSRTLADTEAFF. The DNA of the CDR3 is TGTGCCAGCAGTCGGACCTTAGCGGACACTGAAGCTTTCTTT.

This clone was detected only once. The chain carries TRBV19 and TRBJ1-5, with 7 bases matching TRBD1. The CDR3 has 14 amino acids. Germline V gene sequence: CDR1 LNHDA, CDR2 SQIVND (reference sequence). The J segment lost 2 bases and the V segment lost 7 bases, leaving 5 bases of the junction unmatched. The CDR3 protein is CASMAGGGNQPQHF. As DNA, the CDR3 is TGTGCCAGTATGGCAGGGGGAGGCAATCAGCCCCAGCATTTT.

This chain connects TRBV10-1 to TRBJ1-5, with D possibly TRBD1 on 6 matching bases. Germline CDR1 is WNHNN and CDR2 is SYGVQD (reference sequence). The V and J ends lost 6 bases and 3 bases respectively, with 9 bases between them. The CDR3 covers 13 residues. The CDR3 nucleotides read TGCGCCAGCAGCCGGGACAACAATCAGCCCCAGCATTTT. Translation gives CASSRDNNQPQHF.

The V gene is TRBV14, the J gene TRBJ2-3; 8 bases are shared with TRBD2. Trimming took 4 bases from V and 3 from J; bases not matched to a gene: 9. CDR1 is SGHDN and CDR2 is FVKESK in the germline V gene. This CDR3 comprises 16 residues. This chain's CDR3 is CASSLPPASGTDTQYF. The CDR3 DNA follows: TGTGCCAGCAGCCTTCCGCCGGCTAGCGGGACAGATACGCAGTATTTT. Based on the CDR3 plus reference TRBV14 and TRBJ2-3, the full variable domain is EAGVTQFPSHSVIEKGQTVTLRCDPISGHDNLYWYRRVMGKEIKFLLHFVKESKQDESGMPNNRFLAERTGGTYSTLKVQPAELEDSGVYFCASSLPPASGTDTQYFGPGTRLTVL.

The chain joins TRBV27 to TRBJ2-1, with no clear D. Germline CDR1 reads MNHEY; CDR2 reads SMNVEV (reference sequence). Trimming pared 5 bases from V and 2 bases from J, leaving 13 bases between. The length of the CDR3 is 15 residues. In nucleotides, the CDR3 is TGTGCCAGCAGTCCCACGGGTCCCGCCTACAATGAGCAGTTCTTC. Residues: CASSPTGPAYNEQFF.

The chain joins TRBV5-1 to TRBJ1-1; D is perhaps TRBD1 (5 bases). The CDR3 is 15 amino acids. The germline V and J ends were trimmed by 4 bases and 4 bases, with 17 bases remaining between them. Germline V gene lookup returns CDR1 SGHRS and CDR2 YFSETQ. The CDR3 DNA reads as TGCGCCAGCAGCCCCGGGGGGGGTATAGGCACTGAAGCTTTCTTT. Amino acids: CASSPGGGIGTEAFF.

Only one count was recorded for this clone. J is TRBJ2-5 and V is TRBV15; TRBD1 agrees at 8 bases. Germline V CDR1 and CDR2: LNHNV, YYDKDF (reference sequence). With 3 bases clipped from V and 4 bases from J, the junction kept 4 bases outside the gene matches. This CDR3 is 14 amino acids long. DNA of the CDR3: TGTGCCACCAGCAGCGCAGGGGGCCGAGAGACCCAGTACTTC. Translated: CATSSAGGRETQYF.

The gene calls are TRBV7-2 and TRBJ2-2; TRBD2 matches at 11 bases. V shed 4 bases, J shed 3 bases, and the junction held 1 base outside the gene matches. CDR1 and CDR2 (germline): SGHTA, FQGNSA. CDR3 length equals 15 residues. The CDR3 reads CASSWGLADTGELFF. The CDR3 coding sequence is TGTGCCAGCAGCTGGGGACTAGCGGACACCGGGGAGCTGTTTTTT.

This chain links TRBV24-1 with TRBJ2-3; perhaps TRBD2 as D (5 bases). V was pared by 0 bases and J by 4 bases, with 16 bases between. CDR3 length equals 17 residues. Germline assignment: CDR1 KGHDR and CDR2 SFDVKD. The CDR3 loop reads CATSDLGGTGSPDTQYF. CDR3 DNA sequence: TGTGCCACCAGTGATTTGGGCGGAACGGGATCGCCAGATACGCAGTATTTT.

The chain combines TRBV6-5 with TRBJ1-1, with D perhaps matching TRBD1 (5 bases). Per germline, CDR1 MNHEY and CDR2 SVGAGI. V was clipped by 0 bases and J by 0 bases, with 11 bases between them. CDR3 size: 16 residues. CDR3 region: CASSYSRRGMNTEAFF. CDR3 DNA sequence: TGTGCCAGCAGTTACTCCCGAAGGGGCATGAACACTGAAGCTTTCTTT.

This clone was seen once. The rearrangement links TRBV5-1 to TRBJ1-2; D remains ambiguous. This CDR3 is built from 14 residues. The germline V and J ends were trimmed by 4 bases and 2 bases, with 12 bases remaining between them. Germline V gene sequence: CDR1 SGHRS, CDR2 YFSETQ. This CDR3 is CASSARVANYGYTF. The CDR3 coding sequence is TGCGCCAGCAGCGCGAGGGTCGCCAACTATGGCTACACCTTC.

The sample holds one count of this clone. The V call is TRBV6-5, the J call TRBJ1-4; D is perhaps TRBD1 (5 bases). The CDR3 is 14 amino acids. The germline CDR1 and CDR2 sequences are MNHEY and SVGAGI. V gave up 4 bases and J gave up 7 bases, with 13 bases separating them. The CDR3 reads CASSWTRKGEKLFF. The DNA of the CDR3 is TGTGCCAGCAGTTGGACACGTAAAGGTGAAAAACTGTTTTTT.

This clone was detected only once. J is TRBJ1-1 and V is TRBV27, with D tentatively TRBD1 (5 bases). Per the germline V gene, CDR1 is MNHEY and CDR2 is SMNVEV (reference sequence). Between the trimmed V and J ends, which lost 5 bases and 5 bases, there was a span of 21 bases. This CDR3 comprises 16 residues. CDR3 sequence: CASSPRGGGARTEAFF. The CDR3 DNA sequence: TGTGCCAGCAGTCCCCGGGGGGGTGGGGCGAGGACTGAAGCTTTCTTT.

The V and J genes are TRBV30 and TRBJ1-5; 8 positions match TRBD1. The CDR3 length is 15 residues. The germline V gene has CDR1 GTSNPN and CDR2 SVGIG (reference sequence). J was trimmed by 2 bases and V by 2 bases; bases with no gene match: 5. The CDR3 spells CAWSLLQGGNQPQHF. CDR3 bases: TGTGCCTGGAGTCTGCTACAGGGGGGCAATCAGCCCCAGCATTTT.

The chain uses TRBV7-6 and TRBJ2-1; 12 nucleotides align to TRBD2. Trimming cost V 3 bases and J 7 bases; bases outside gene matches: 4. The V gene's germline CDR1 is SGHVS and CDR2 FNYEAQ. The CDR3 sequence is 15 residues long. CDR3 nucleotide sequence: TGTGCCAGCAGCTTCGGACTAGCGGGGACGAATGAGCAGTTCTTC. It codes for CASSFGLAGTNEQFF.

The chain carries TRBV18 and TRBJ1-4, with 11 bases matching TRBD1. The germline CDR1 and CDR2 sequences are KGHSH and LQKENI. The CDR3 totals 14 residues. After removal of 3 bases from V and 6 bases from J, the junction contained 0 bases not matched to a gene. CDR3 in amino acids: CASSPGQGDEKLFF. The CDR3, as DNA: TGTGCCAGCTCACCGGGACAGGGGGATGAAAAACTGTTTTTT.

The chain is built from TRBV6-5 and TRBJ2-7; D uncertain. The germline V gene encodes CDR1 MNHEY and CDR2 SVGAGI. V was shortened by 1 base and J by 7 bases, with 17 bases between the two germline ends. This CDR3 is 15 amino acids long. This chain's CDR3 is CASSYYEAHSREQYF. Written as DNA, the CDR3 is TGTGCCAGCAGTTACTATGAGGCCCATTCTAGGGAGCAGTACTTC.

The chain couples TRBV27 to TRBJ2-1; 7 bases agree with TRBD1. The germline V gene has CDR1 MNHEY and CDR2 SMNVEV (reference sequence). V was clipped by 8 bases and J by 7 bases; unmatched bases: 11. The CDR3 runs 14 residues. CDR3 residues: CASFRQGYSNEQFF. The CDR3 nucleotides read TGTGCCAGCTTTAGACAGGGTTATAGTAATGAGCAGTTCTTC.

This chain uses TRBV5-1 with TRBJ2-3; TRBD2 aligns across 9 bases. Germline lookup yields CDR1 SGHRS and CDR2 YFSETQ. Trimming cost V 4 bases and J 1 base; bases outside gene matches: 7. This CDR3 region has 16 residues. CDR3 nucleotide sequence: TGCGCCAGCAGCCCCAAAATAGCGGGGGGCACAGATACGCAGTATTTT. It specifies CASSPKIAGGTDTQYF.

The chain recombines TRBV3-1 (or the pseudogene TRBV3-2) with TRBJ2-3, with TRBD2 matching 11 bases. Germline lookup yields CDR1 LGHDT and CDR2 YNNKEL (reference sequence). J gave up 3 bases and V 6 bases, and 5 bases lay outside the gene matches. The CDR3 contains 15 residues. In DNA form, the CDR3 reads TGTGCCAGCAGTCATACTAGCGGGAGTACAGATACGCAGTATTTT. Translating it yields CASSHTSGSTDTQYF.

The rearrangement links TRBV28 to TRBJ2-5; 10 bases fit TRBD2. Germline-derived CDR1 and CDR2 are MDHEN and SYDVKM. The CDR3 extends over 15 amino acids. The V segment lost 7 bases and the J segment 3 bases; nucleotides outside the gene matches: 8. This CDR3 reads CASTSTSGQKETQYF. DNA for the CDR3: TGTGCCAGCACTTCGACTAGCGGGCAGAAAGAGACCCAGTACTTC.

This clone was seen a few times. The chain carries TRBV28 and TRBJ2-7; 8 bases agree with TRBD1. The V and J ends lost 3 bases and 2 bases, in that order; junction bases with no gene match: 6. The CDR3 has 15 residues. CDR1 MDHEN and CDR2 SYDVKM come from the germline V gene. Here the CDR3 reads CASSFQPGQAYEQYF. DNA for the CDR3: TGTGCCAGCAGTTTCCAACCGGGACAGGCCTACGAGCAGTACTTC. Combining the CDR3 with reference TRBV28 and TRBJ2-7 gives the whole variable domain DVKVTQSSRYLVKRTGEKVFLECVQDMDHENMFWYRQDPGLGLRLIYFSYDVKMKEKGDIPEGYSVSREKKERFSLILESASTNQTSMYLCASSFQPGQAYEQYFGPGTRLTVT.

The chain is built from TRBV23-1 and TRBJ2-5; D unclear. TRBV23-1 is marked as an open reading frame, function uncertain. The CDR3 consists of 12 residues. Trimming stripped 2 bases from V and 5 bases from J, with 6 bases between. CDR3 nucleotides: TGCGCCAGCAGTCAAGTCGCGGAGACCCAGTACTTC. Residues: CASSQVAETQYF.

This chain uses TRBV28 with TRBJ2-5; D gene ambiguous. Per germline, CDR1 MDHEN and CDR2 SYDVKM. V lost 2 bases to trimming and J lost 9 bases, with 10 bases between them. The CDR3 spans 12 residues. CDR3 nucleotides: TGTGCCAGCAGTTTAAACAGTCCGGCCCAGTACTTC. This gives the protein CASSLNSPAQYF.